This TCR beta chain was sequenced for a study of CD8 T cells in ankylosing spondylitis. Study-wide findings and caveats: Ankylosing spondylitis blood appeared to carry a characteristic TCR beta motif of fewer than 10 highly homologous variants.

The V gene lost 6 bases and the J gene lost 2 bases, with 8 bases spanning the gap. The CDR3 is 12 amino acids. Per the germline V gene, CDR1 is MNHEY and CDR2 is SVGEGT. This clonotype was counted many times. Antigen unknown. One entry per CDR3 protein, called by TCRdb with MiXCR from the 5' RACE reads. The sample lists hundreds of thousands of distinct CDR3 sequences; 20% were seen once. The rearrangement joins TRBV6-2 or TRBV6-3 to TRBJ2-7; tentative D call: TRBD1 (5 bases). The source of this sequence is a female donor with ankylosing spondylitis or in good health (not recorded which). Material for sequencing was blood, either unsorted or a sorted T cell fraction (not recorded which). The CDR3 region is CASSETAYEQYF. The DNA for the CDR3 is TGTGCCAGCAGCGAGACAGCCTACGAGCAGTACTTC.